One sample yielded the 5 T cell receptor beta chains listed below, sequenced in a study of T cells in Graves' hyperthyroidism and ophthalmopathy. The TCR beta CDR3 regions underwent amplification using RNA transcripts as the source. The TCR CDR3 first-round RT-PCR relied on the HTBI primer set. TCRdb called the multiplex PCR reads again in MiXCR, with one record for every CDR3 protein. The table shows some 760,000 distinct CDR3 sequences, with 13% to 15% occurring only once. Sample: blood. The source of these receptors is a woman younger than 30 with Graves' hyperthyroidism.

This clonotype was seen more than once but under ten times. This sequence joins TRBV12-3 or TRBV12-4 and TRBJ1-6; D is ambiguous. Trimming cost V 3 bases and J 10 bases, with 10 bases left between them. This CDR3 has 13 residues. CDR3 loop: CASSLNAGSPLHF. The CDR3 DNA follows: TGTGCCAGCAGTTTGAACGCGGGGTCACCCCTCCACTTT.

Note on this clonotype: One base away lies a much larger clone, so this may be a sequencing read error. The chain couples TRBV7-2 to TRBJ2-7, with 13 positions matching TRBD2. Per the germline V gene, CDR1 is SGHTA and CDR2 is FQGNSA. This CDR3 has 15 amino acids. DNA for the CDR3: TGCGCCAGCAGCCACGGGACTAGCGGGGTCTACGAGCAGTACTTC. Translating it yields CASSHGTSGVYEQYF.

This chain connects TRBV6-1 to TRBJ1-1, with TRBD1 matching over 7 bases. With V trimmed by 8 bases and J by 4 bases, 10 bases remained unmatched. This CDR3 is built from 14 residues. Germline CDR1 is MNHNS and CDR2 is SASEGT. The CDR3 spells CASGRQGKVTEAFF. CDR3 coding DNA: TGTGCCAGCGGAAGACAGGGCAAGGTCACTGAAGCTTTCTTT.

The chain uses TRBV18 and TRBJ1-3; D is possibly TRBD1 (5 bases). Trimming removed 0 bases at V and 0 bases at J, with 15 bases between. The CDR3 length is 18 residues. CDR1 is KGHSH and CDR2 is LQKENI in the germline V gene. CDR3 coding DNA: TGTGCCAGCTCACCACCGTCGAAGGGGTACCTCTCTGGAAACACCATATATTTT. Amino acids: CASSPPSKGYLSGNTIYF.

This clonotype was observed at least ten times. The chain couples TRBV20-1 to TRBJ2-1, with 9 bases fitting TRBD2. Trimming removed 2 bases from V and 4 bases from J; junction bases left unmatched: 3. The CDR3 runs 14 residues. From germline, CDR1 is DFQATT and CDR2 SNEGSKA (reference sequence). The CDR3 is CSARLSGSYNEQFF. The CDR3 DNA sequence: TGCAGTGCTAGACTTAGCGGGAGTTACAATGAGCAGTTCTTC.